This T cell receptor beta chain derives from a study of blood T cell repertoires in COVID-19. The wider study: Sample material is recorded as cDNA or gDNA derived from T cells, B-cell-depleted T cells, or PBMCs.

Enrollees, about 18 to 89 years old, lived in around 23 US areas. Donors in Cohort 3 counted as recovered after two negative PCRs, clearance, or symptom resolution. The data were produced by immunoSEQ multiplex PCR, yet TCRdb's version contains in-frame clones alone and is incomplete. The table lists more than 300,000 clones, over 75% of them singletons. CDR1 is MNHEY and CDR2 is SVGAGI in the germline V gene. The V end lost 0 bases, the J end lost 2 bases, and 11 bases lay between the germline ends. This CDR3 region has 15 residues. The sample comprised PBMCs or T cells enriched from blood (not recorded which). This chain connects TRBV6-5 to TRBJ2-7, with D possibly being TRBD1 (6 bases). This TCR was recovered from a woman aged 18 to 35 who had recovered from COVID-19. Here the CDR3 reads CASSYSLQGTYEQYF. The CDR3 coding sequence is TGTGCCAGCAGTTACTCCCTACAGGGTACCTACGAGCAGTACTTC.